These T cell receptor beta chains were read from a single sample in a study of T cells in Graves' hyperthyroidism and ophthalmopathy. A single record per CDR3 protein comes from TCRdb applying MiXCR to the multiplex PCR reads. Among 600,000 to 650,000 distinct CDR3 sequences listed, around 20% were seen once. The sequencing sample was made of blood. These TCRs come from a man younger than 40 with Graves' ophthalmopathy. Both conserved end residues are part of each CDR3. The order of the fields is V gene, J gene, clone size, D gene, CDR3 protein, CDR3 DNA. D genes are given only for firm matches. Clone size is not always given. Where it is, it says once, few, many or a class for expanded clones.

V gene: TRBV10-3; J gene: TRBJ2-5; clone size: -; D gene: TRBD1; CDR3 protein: CAISYSGTGGETQYF; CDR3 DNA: TGTGCCATCAGCTACTCCGGGACAGGGGGGGAGACCCAGTACTTC
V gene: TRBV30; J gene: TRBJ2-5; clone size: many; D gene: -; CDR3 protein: CAWKGQSFQETQYF; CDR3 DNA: TGTGCCTGGAAGGGCCAGTCATTCCAAGAGACCCAGTACTTC
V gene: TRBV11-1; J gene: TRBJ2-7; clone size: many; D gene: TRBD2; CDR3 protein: CASSAGTSAYEQYF; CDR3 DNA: TGTGCCAGCAGCGCCGGGACTAGCGCTTACGAGCAGTACTTC
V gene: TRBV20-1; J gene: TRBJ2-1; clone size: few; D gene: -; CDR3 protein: CSATGRTSRNEQFF; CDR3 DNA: TGCAGTGCAACGGGACGAACCTCCAGGAATGAGCAGTTCTTC
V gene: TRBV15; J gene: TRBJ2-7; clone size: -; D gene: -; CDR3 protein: CATGGPDFYEQYF; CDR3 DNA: TGTGCCACCGGGGGGCCCGACTTCTACGAGCAGTACTTC
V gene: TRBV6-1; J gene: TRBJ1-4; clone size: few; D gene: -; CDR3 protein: CASGRQAEIEKLFF; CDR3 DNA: TGTGCCAGCGGCCGACAGGCAGAGATTGAAAAACTGTTTTTT
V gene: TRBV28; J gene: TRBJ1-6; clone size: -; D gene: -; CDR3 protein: CASTLSPAGRNSPLHF; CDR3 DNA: TGTGCCAGCACTCTGAGTCCGGCAGGAAGGAATTCACCCCTCCACTTT
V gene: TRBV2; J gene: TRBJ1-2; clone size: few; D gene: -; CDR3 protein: CASRQGHMDYGYTF; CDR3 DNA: TGTGCCAGCAGGCAAGGTCATATGGACTATGGCTACACCTTC
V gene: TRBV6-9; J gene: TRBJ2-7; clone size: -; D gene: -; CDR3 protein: CASRILFSGTYEQYF; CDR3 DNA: TGTGCCAGCAGAATTTTGTTTAGCGGCACCTACGAGCAGTACTTC
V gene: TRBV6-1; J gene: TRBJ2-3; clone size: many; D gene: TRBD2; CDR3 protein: CASSPAGAANTQYF; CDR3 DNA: TGTGCCAGCAGTCCAGCGGGAGCGGCTAATACGCAGTATTTT
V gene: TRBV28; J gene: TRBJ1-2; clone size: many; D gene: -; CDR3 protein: CASSLGLLYGYTF; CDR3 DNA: TGTGCCAGCAGTTTAGGTCTCCTCTATGGCTACACCTTC
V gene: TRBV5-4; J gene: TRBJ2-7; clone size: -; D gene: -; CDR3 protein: CASSGDGAPYEQYF; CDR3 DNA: TGTGCCAGCAGCGGCGATGGGGCCCCCTACGAGCAGTACTTC
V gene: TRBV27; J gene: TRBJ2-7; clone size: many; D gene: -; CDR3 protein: CASRGAGQGPYEQYF; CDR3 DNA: TGTGCCAGCAGGGGTGCGGGGCAGGGTCCCTACGAGCAGTACTTC
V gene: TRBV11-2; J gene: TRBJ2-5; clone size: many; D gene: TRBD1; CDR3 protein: CASSLDRDRWETQYF; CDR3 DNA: TGTGCCAGCAGCTTAGACCGGGACAGGTGGGAGACCCAGTACTTC
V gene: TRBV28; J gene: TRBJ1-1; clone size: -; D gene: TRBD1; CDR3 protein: CAIEGARNTEAFF; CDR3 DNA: TGTGCCATCGAGGGGGCGAGGAACACTGAAGCTTTCTTT
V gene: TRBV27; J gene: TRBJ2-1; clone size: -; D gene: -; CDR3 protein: CASSAPPGEQFF; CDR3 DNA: TGTGCCAGCAGTGCCCCCCCGGGTGAGCAGTTCTTC
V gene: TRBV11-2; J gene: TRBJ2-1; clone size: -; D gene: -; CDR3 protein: CASSLSSGESYNEQFF; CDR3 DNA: TGTGCCAGCAGCTTATCCTCCGGGGAGTCCTACAATGAGCAGTTCTTC
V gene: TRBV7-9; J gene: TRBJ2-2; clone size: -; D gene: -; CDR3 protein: CASSPGGRRAADTGELFF; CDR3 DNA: TGTGCCAGCAGCCCTGGGGGCAGGAGGGCCGCGGACACCGGGGAGCTGTTTTTT
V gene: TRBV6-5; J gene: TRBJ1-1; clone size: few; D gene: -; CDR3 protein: CASSYSRMEEAFF; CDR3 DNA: TGTGCCAGCAGTTACTCTCGTATGGAGGAGGCTTTCTTT
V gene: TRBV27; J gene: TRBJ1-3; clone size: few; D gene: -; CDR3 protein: CVSRSTGSGNTIYF; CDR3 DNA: TGTGTCAGCAGGTCGACAGGCTCTGGAAACACCATATATTTT
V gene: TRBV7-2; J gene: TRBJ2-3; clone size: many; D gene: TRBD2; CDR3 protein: CASSSRTSVTDTQYF; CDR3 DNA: TGTGCCAGCAGCTCTCGGACTAGCGTCACAGATACGCAGTATTTT
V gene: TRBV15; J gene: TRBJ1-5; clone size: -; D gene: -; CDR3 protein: CATSLIGAENQPQHF; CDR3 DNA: TGTGCCACCAGCCTAATCGGGGCAGAGAATCAGCCCCAGCATTTT
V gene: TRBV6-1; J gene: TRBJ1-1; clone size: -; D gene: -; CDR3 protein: CASSDFRTAMNTEAFF; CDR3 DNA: TGTGCCAGCAGTGACTTTCGGACGGCGATGAACACTGAAGCTTTCTTT
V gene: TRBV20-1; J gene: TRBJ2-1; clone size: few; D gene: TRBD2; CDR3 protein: CSARDSGRSNNEQFF; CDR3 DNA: TGCAGTGCTAGGGATAGCGGGAGGTCTAACAATGAGCAGTTCTTC
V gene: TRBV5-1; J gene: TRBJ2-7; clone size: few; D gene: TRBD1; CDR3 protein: CASSAGTGVGEQYF; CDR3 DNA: TGCGCCAGCAGCGCGGGGACAGGGGTAGGCGAGCAGTACTTC
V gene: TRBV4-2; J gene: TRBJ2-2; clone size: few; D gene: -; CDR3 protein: CASSHAGDGTGELFF; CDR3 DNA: TGTGCCAGCAGCCATGCAGGCGATGGGACCGGGGAACTGTTTTTT
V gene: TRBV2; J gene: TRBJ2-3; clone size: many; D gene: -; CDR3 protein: CASSPTGHSTDTQYF; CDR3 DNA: TGTGCCAGCAGCCCAACGGGACACAGCACAGATACGCAGTATTTT
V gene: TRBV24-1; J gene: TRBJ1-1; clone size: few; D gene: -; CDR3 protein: CATSVGSNTEAFF; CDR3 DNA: TGTGCCACCAGTGTGGGGAGTAACACTGAAGCTTTCTTT
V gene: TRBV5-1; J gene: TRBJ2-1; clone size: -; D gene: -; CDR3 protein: CASSLDWKSGQFF; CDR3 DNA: TGCGCCAGCAGCTTGGATTGGAAATCGGGGCAGTTCTTC
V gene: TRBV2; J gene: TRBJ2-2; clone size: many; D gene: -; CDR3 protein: CASSSFDSNTGELFF; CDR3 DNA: TGTGCCAGCAGTTCATTTGACAGTAACACCGGGGAGCTGTTTTTT
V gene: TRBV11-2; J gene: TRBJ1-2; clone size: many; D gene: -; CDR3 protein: CASSGDHYGYTF; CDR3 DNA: TGTGCCAGCAGCGGGGACCACTATGGCTACACCTTC
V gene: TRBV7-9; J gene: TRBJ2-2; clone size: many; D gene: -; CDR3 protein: CASSRDLNTGELFF; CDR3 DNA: TGTGCCAGCAGCCGGGACTTGAACACCGGGGAGCTGTTTTTT
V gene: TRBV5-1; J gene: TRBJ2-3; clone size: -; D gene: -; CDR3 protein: CARSYWGANTDTQYF; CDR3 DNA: TGCGCCAGAAGCTATTGGGGGGCCAACACAGATACGCAGTATTTT
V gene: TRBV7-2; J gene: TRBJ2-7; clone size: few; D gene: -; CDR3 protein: CASSPRQDYEQYF; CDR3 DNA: TGTGCCAGCAGCCCGCGACAGGACTACGAGCAGTACTTC
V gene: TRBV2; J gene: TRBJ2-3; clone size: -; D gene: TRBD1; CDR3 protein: CAGGTGGRDTQYF; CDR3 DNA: TGTGCCGGAGGGACAGGGGGCAGAGATACGCAGTATTTT
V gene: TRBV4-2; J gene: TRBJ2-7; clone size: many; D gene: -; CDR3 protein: CASSQVGSSYEQYF; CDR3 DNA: TGTGCCAGCAGCCAAGTGGGCAGCTCCTACGAGCAGTACTTC
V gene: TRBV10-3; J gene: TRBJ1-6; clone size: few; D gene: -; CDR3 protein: CAIKGGNSPLHF; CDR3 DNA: TGTGCCATCAAGGGGGGTAATTCACCCCTCCACTTT
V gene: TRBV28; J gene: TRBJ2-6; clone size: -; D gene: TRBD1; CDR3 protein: CTSRPTGVIGAGANVLTF; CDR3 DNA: TGTACCAGCAGGCCGACAGGGGTCATAGGGGCTGGGGCCAACGTCCTGACTTTC
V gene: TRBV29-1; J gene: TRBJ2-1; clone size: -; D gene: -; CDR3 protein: CSVPGSDYNEQFF; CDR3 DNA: TGCAGCGTTCCCGGTTCTGACTACAATGAGCAGTTCTTC
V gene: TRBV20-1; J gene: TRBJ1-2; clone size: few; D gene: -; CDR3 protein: CSANSGTRGNYGYTF; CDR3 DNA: TGCAGTGCTAACTCGGGGACCAGGGGAAACTATGGCTACACCTTC
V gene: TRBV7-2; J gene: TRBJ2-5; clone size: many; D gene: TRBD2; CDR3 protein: CASSARPLGEGTTQYF; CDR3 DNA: TGTGCCAGCAGTGCTAGGCCCCTCGGGGAGGGGACGACCCAGTACTTC
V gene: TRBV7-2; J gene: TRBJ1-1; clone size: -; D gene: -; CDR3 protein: CASKTTPVNTEAFF; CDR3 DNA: TGTGCCAGCAAGACGACGCCAGTGAACACTGAAGCTTTCTTT
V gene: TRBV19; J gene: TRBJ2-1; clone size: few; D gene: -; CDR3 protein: CASSISGYSSYNEQFF; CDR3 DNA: TGTGCCAGTAGTATATCCGGGTATAGCTCCTACAATGAGCAGTTCTTC
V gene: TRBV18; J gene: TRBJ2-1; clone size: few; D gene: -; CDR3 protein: CASSPRRLGDYYNEQFF; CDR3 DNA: TGTGCCAGCTCACCACGAAGGCTGGGTGATTACTACAATGAGCAGTTCTTC
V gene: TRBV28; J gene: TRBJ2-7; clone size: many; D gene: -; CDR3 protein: CATQPESYEQYF; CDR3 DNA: TGTGCCACCCAGCCCGAATCCTACGAGCAGTACTTC
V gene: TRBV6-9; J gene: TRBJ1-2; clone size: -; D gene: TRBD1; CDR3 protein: CASSYRGYRGDGYTF; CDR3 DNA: TGTGCCAGCAGTTACAGAGGATACAGGGGGGACGGCTACACCTTC
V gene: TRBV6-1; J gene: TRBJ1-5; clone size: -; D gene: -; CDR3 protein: CASSPPQGLNQPQHF; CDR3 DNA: TGTGCCAGCAGTCCCCCTCAGGGACTCAATCAGCCCCAGCATTTT
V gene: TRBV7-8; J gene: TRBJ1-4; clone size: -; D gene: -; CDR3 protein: CASSSRGWQTSNEKLFF; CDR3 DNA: TGTGCCAGCAGCTCTAGAGGGTGGCAGACTTCTAATGAAAAACTGTTTTTT
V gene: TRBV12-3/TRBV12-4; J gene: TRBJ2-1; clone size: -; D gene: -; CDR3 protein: CATSWVVGNEQFF; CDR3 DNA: TGTGCCACCAGCTGGGTGGTGGGCAATGAGCAGTTCTTC